This TCR beta chain was captured by sequencing in a study of blood T cell repertoires in COVID-19. The data were produced by immunoSEQ multiplex PCR, yet TCRdb's version contains in-frame clones alone and is incomplete. Here the sample spans 140,000 to 150,000 clones, 84% being singletons. The CDR3 totals 13 residues. Germline CDR1 is LGHDT and CDR2 is YNNKEL (reference sequence). V lost 2 bases and J 6 bases, leaving 10 bases between the germline ends. Living in about two dozen US areas, the participants were between 18 and 89 years of age. Cohorts were determined from participant-reported clinical history.

Sequenced: PBMCs or T cells enriched from blood (not recorded which). This rearrangement joins TRBV3-1 (or the pseudogene TRBV3-2) to TRBJ1-1; D ambiguous. This TCR was sampled from a woman in her forties or fifties with acute COVID-19. The DNA for the CDR3 is TGTGCCAGCAGCCAACGTTTAGAATCTGAAGCTTTCTTT. This sequence encodes CASSQRLESEAFF.